One TCR beta chain is described in this entry. No antigen is known for it. The data were obtained in a study of STAT3 mutations in large granular lymphocyte leukemia. Study-wide background: Among longitudinally sequenced T-LGLL patients, roughly half had canonical activating STAT3 mutations detected.

Whole-study findings and limits: No sample exists from the first appearance of each clone. Every T-cell large granular lymphocyte leukemia patient had at least one immunodominant TCR beta clonotype.

CDR1 SGHAT and CDR2 FQNNGV come from the germline V gene. The V and J ends lost 0 bases and 7 bases, in that order; junction bases with no gene match: 5. This CDR3 spans 15 amino acids. Assay used: immunoSEQ multiplex PCR; TCRdb lists only in-frame clones, some missing. The sample has around 39,000 clones, roughly 84% seen once; the top ten hold over 0.4%. This receptor was identified in a human donor with T large granular lymphocyte leukemia. Some clones in this sample may be carry-over from other donors' samples. The sample comprised PBMCs. The chain recombines TRBV11-2 with TRBJ2-3; TRBD1 aligns across 9 bases. The CDR3 protein is CASSLEGTGTHTQYF. For the CDR3, the DNA is TGTGCCAGCAGCTTAGAAGGGACAGGGACACATACGCAGTATTTT.